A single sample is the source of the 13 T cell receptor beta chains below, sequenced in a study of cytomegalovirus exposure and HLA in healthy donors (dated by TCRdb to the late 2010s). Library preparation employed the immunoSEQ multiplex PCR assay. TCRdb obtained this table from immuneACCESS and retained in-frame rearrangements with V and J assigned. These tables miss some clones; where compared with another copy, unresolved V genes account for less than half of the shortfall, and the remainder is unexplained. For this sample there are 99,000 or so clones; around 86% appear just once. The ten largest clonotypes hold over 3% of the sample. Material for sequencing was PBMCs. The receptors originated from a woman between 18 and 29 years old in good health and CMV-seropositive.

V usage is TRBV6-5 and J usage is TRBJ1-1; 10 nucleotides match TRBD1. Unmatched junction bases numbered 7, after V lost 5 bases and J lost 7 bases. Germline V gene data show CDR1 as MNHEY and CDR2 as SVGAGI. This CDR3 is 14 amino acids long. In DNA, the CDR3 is TGTGCCAGCAGTACGTGGGACAGGGGATATGAAGCTTTCTTT. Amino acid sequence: CASSTWDRGYEAFF.

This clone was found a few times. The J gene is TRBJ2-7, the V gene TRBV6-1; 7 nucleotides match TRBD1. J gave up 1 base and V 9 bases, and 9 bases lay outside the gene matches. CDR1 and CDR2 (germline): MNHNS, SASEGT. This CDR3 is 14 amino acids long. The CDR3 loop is CASKTGTASYEQYF. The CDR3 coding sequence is TGTGCCAGTAAAACCGGGACAGCTTCCTACGAGCAGTACTTC.

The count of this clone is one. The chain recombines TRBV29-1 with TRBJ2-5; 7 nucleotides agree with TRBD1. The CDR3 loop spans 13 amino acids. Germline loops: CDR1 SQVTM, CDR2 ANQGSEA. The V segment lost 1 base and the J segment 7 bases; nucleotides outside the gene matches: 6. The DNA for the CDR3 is TGCAGCGTTGAAGGGACGACAGGGTGGACCCAGTACTTC. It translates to CSVEGTTGWTQYF.

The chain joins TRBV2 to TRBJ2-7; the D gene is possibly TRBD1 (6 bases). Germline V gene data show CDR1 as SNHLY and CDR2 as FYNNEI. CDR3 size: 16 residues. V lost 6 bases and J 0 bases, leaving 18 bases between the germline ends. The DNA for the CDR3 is TGTGCCAGCAGCACCTTGCGACAGGAGACCTCCTACGAGCAGTACTTC. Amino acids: CASSTLRQETSYEQYF.

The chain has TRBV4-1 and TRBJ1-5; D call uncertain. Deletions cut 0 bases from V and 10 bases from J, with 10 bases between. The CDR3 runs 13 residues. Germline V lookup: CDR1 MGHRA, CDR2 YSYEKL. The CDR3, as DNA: TGCGCCAGCAGCCAAGACGGCGGAGGACCCCAGCATTTT. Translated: CASSQDGGGPQHF.

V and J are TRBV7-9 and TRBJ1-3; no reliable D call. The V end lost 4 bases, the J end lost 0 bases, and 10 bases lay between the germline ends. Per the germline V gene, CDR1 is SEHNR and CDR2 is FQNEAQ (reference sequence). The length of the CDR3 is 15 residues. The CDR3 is CASSYLTSSGNTIYF. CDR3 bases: TGTGCCAGCAGCTATTTAACGAGCTCTGGAAACACCATATATTTT.

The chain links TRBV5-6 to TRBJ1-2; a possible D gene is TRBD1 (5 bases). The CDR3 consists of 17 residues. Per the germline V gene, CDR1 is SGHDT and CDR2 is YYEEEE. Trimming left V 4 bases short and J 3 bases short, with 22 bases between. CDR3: CASSPRLGQGAYYGYTF. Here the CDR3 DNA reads TGTGCCAGCAGCCCGCGGTTGGGCCAGGGCGCTTACTATGGCTACACCTTC.

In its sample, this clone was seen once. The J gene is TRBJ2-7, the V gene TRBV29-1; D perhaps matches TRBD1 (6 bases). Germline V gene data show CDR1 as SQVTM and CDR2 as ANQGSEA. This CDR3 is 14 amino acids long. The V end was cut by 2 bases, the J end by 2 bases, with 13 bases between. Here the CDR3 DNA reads TGCAGCGTTGAAAGGGCAGAGGGGGCCTACGAGCAGTACTTC. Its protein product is CSVERAEGAYEQYF.

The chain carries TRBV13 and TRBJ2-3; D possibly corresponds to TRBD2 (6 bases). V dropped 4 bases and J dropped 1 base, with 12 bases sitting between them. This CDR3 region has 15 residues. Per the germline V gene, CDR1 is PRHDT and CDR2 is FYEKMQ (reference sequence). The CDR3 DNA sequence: TGTGCCAGCAGCTGGGGGTGGGGGGGCACAGATACGCAGTATTTT. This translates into CASSWGWGGTDTQYF.

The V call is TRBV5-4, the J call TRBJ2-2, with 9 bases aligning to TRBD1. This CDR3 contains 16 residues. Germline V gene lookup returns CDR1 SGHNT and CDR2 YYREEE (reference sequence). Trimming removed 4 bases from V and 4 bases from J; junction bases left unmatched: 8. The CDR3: CASSGRDRVGTGELFF. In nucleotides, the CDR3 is TGTGCCAGCAGCGGGCGGGACAGGGTTGGCACCGGGGAGCTGTTTTTT.

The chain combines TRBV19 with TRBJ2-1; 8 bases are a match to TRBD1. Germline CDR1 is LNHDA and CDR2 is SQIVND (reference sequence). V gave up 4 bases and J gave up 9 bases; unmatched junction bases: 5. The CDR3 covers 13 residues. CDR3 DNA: TGTGCCAGTAGTAGGACAGGGCGGGGTGAGCAGTTCTTC. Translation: CASSRTGRGEQFF. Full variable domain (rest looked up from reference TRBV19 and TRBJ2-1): DGGITQSPKYLFRKEGQNVTLSCEQNLNHDAMYWYRQDPGQGLRLIYYSQIVNDFQKGDIAEGYSVSREKKESFPLTVTSAQKNPTAFYLCASSRTGRGEQFFGPGTRLTVL.

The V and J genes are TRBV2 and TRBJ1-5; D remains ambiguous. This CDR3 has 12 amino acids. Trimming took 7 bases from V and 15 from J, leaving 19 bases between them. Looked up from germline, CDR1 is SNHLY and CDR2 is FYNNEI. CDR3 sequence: CASMLEDGGWHF. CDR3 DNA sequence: TGTGCCAGCATGCTCGAAGACGGAGGCTGGCATTTT.

As DNA, the CDR3 is TGTGCCAGCTCACCACCGGCCCGGGGAGGAACTGAAGCTTTCTTT. Its translation is CASSPPARGGTEAFF. V gene TRBV18 combines with J gene TRBJ1-1; no clear D. Germline V lookup: CDR1 KGHSH, CDR2 LQKENI. Trimming cost V 0 bases and J 5 bases, with 13 bases left between them. The CDR3 has 15 amino acids.